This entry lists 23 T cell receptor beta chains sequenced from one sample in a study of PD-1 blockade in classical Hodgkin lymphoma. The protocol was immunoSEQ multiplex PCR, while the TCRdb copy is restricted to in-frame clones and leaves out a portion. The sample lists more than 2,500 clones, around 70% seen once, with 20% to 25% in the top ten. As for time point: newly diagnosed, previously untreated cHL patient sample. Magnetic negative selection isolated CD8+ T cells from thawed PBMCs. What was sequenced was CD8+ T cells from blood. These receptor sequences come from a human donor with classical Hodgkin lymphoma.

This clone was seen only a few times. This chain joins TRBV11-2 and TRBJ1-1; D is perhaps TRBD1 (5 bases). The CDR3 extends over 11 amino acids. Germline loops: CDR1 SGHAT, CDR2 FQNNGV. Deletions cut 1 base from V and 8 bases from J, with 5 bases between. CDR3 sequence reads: CASSLGTEAFF. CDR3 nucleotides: TGTGCCAGCAGCTTAGGGACAGAAGCTTTCTTT.

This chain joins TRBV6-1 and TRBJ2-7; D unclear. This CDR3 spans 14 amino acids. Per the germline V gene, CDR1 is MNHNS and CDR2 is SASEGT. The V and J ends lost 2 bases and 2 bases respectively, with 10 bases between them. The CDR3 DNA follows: TGTGCCAGCAGTGAACAACTGGGCGCCTACGAGCAGTACTTC. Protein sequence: CASSEQLGAYEQYF.

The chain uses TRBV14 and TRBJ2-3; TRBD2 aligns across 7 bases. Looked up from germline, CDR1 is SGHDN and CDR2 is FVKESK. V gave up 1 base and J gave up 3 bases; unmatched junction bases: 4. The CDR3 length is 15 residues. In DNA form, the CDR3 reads TGTGCCAGCAGCCAAGTGGCGGGAGATACAGATACGCAGTATTTT. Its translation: CASSQVAGDTDTQYF.

In DNA, the CDR3 is TGTGCCAGCAGTGACTCCAGCGACAGGAGCACAGATACGCAGTATTTT. It encodes CASSDSSDRSTDTQYF. This rearrangement joins TRBV6-4 to TRBJ2-3; the D gene is possibly TRBD1 (6 bases). The CDR3 extends over 16 amino acids. The germline V and J ends were trimmed by 0 bases and 0 bases, with 10 bases remaining between them. Germline CDR1 reads MRHNA; CDR2 reads SNTAGT.

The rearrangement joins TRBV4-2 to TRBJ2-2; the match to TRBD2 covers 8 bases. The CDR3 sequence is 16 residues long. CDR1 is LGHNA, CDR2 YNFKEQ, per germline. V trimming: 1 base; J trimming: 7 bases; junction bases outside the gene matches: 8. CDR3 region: CASSQVGREAVGELFF. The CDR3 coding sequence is TGTGCCAGCAGCCAAGTGGGGCGGGAGGCTGTCGGGGAGCTGTTTTTT.

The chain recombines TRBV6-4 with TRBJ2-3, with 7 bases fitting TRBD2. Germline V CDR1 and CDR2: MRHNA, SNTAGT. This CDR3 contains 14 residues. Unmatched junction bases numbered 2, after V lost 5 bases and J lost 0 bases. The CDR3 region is CASSPSGSTDTQYF. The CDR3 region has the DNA TGTGCCAGCAGTCCTAGCGGAAGCACAGATACGCAGTATTTT.

The DNA of the CDR3 is TGCGCCAGCAGCTTGGTGGGTGGGGCGGCGTTGGAGACCCAGTACTTC. Its protein is CASSLVGGAALETQYF. The V and J genes are TRBV5-1 and TRBJ2-5; possibly TRBD1 for D (5 bases). The CDR3 totals 16 residues. V was clipped by 0 bases and J by 5 bases, with 17 bases between them. Germline V gene lookup returns CDR1 SGHRS and CDR2 YFSETQ.

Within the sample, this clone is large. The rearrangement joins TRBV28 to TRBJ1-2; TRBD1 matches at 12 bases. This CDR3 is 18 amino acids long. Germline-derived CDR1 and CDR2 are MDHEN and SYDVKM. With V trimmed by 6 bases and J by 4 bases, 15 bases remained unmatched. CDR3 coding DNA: TGTGCCAGCAGGACCATGACCGGGACAGGGGGCTTGGGCTATGGCTACACCTTC. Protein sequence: CASRTMTGTGGLGYGYTF.

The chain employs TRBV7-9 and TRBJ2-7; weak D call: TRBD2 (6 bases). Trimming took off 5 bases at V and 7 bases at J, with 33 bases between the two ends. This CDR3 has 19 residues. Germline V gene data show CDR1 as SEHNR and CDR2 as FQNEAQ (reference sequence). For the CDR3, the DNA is TGTGCCAGCAGCCCAGCCCTACCCCCCTCTAGCGCCCCCGGGTTGGAGCAGTACTTC. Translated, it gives CASSPALPPSSAPGLEQYF.

The CDR3: CASSLAVGHLNTEAFF. The CDR3 nucleotides are TGTGCCAGCAGTTTAGCGGTAGGACACTTGAACACTGAAGCTTTCTTT. The chain couples TRBV27 to TRBJ1-1, with a weak D call TRBD1 (5 bases). The CDR3 loop spans 16 amino acids. Trimming took 2 bases from V and 0 from J, leaving 13 bases between them. CDR1 is MNHEY and CDR2 is SMNVEV in the germline V gene (reference sequence).

CDR3 sequence (DNA): TGTGCCAGCAGTTACGGACTTAACACCGGGGAGCTGTTTTTT. Its translation is CASSYGLNTGELFF. The V and J genes are TRBV6-5 and TRBJ2-2; a weak D match, TRBD2 (5 bases). Germline lookup yields CDR1 MNHEY and CDR2 SVGAGI. The CDR3 runs to 14 residues. V was shortened by 2 bases and J by 2 bases, with 6 bases between the two germline ends.

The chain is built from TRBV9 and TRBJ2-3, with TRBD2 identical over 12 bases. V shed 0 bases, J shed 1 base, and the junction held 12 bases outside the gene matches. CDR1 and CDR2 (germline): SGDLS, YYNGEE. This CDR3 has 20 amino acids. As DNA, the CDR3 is TGTGCCAGCAGCGTAGCTACCCGGCCTAGCGGGAGGGAAGGCACAGATACGCAGTATTTT. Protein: CASSVATRPSGREGTDTQYF.

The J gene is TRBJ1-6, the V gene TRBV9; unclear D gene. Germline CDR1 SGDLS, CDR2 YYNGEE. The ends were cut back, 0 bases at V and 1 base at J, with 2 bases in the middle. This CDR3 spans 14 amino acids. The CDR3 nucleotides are TGTGCCAGCAGCGTAGAATCCTATAATTCACCCCTCCACTTT. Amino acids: CASSVESYNSPLHF.

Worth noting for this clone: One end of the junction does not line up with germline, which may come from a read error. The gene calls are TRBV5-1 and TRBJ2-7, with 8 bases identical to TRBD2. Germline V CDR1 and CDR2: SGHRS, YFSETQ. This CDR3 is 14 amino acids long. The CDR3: CASAITSGAYEQYF. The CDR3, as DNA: TGCGCCAGCGCAATTACTAGCGGAGCCTACGAACAGTACTTC.

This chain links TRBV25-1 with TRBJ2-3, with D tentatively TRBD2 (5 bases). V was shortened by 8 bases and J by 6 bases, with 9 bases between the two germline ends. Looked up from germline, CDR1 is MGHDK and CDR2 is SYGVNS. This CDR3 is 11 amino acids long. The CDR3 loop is CASPGLDTQYF. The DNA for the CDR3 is TGTGCCAGCCCGGGGTTGGATACGCAGTATTTT.

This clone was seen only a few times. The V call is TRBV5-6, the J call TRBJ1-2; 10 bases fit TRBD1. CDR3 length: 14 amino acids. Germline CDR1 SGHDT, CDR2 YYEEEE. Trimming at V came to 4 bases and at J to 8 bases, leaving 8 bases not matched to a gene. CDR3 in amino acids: CASSLPGQGGGYTF. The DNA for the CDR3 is TGTGCCAGCAGCCTCCCTGGACAGGGGGGAGGCTACACCTTC.

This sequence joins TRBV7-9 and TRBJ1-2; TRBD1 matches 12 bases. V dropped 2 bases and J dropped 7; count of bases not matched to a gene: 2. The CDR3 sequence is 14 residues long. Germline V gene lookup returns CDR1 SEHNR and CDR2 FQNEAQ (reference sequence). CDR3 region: CASSLPGQGAGYTF. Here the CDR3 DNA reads TGTGCCAGCAGCTTACCGGGACAGGGGGCTGGCTACACCTTC.

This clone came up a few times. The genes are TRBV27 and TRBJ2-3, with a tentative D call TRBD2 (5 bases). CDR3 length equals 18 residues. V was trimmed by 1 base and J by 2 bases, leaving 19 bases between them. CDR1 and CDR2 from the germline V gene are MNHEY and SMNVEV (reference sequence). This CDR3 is CASSLFGRYRLYTDTQYF. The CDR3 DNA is TGTGCCAGCAGTTTATTCGGACGTTACCGACTATACACAGATACGCAGTATTTT.

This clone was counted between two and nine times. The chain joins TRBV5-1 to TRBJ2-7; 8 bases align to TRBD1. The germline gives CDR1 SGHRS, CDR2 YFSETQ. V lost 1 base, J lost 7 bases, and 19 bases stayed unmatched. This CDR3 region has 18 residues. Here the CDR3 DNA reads TGCGCCAGCAGCTTGTCTGGACAGGGCGTCCGGCTAGCGCAAGAGCAGTACTTC. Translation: CASSLSGQGVRLAQEQYF.

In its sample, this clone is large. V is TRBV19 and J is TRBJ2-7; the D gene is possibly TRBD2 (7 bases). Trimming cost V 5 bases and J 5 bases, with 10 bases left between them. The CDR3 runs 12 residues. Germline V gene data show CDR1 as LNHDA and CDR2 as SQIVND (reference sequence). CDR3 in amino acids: CASSQGRDEQYF. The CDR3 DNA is TGTGCCAGTAGTCAGGGGAGGGACGAGCAGTACTTC.

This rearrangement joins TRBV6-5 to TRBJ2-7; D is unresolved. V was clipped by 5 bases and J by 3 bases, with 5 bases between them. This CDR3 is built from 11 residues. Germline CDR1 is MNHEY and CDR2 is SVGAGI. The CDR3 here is CASSTDYEQYF. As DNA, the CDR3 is TGTGCCAGCAGTACGGACTACGAGCAGTACTTC.

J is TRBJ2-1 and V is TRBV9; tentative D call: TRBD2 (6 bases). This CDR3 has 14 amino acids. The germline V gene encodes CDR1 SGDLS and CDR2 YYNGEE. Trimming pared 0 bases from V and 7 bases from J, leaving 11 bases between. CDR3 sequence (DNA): TGTGCCAGCAGCGTAGGGATGGGGAGGAATGAGCAGTTCTTC. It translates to CASSVGMGRNEQFF.

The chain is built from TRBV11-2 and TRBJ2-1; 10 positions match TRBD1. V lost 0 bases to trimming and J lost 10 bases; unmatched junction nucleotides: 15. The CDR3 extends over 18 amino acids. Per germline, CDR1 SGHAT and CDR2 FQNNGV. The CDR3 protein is CASSLDIWGQGTNWEQFF. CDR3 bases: TGTGCCAGCAGCTTAGATATATGGGGACAGGGGACCAATTGGGAGCAGTTCTTC.